This T cell receptor (beta chain) was captured in a study of PD-1 blockade in classical Hodgkin lymphoma. This CDR3 has 16 residues. V lost 2 bases and J lost 4, with 15 bases in between. Per the germline V gene, CDR1 is SGHTA and CDR2 is FQGNSA. Overall study results and limits: A significant rise in TCR diversity by C4D1 was seen for CD4+ but not CD8+ cells. The baseline diversity of complete responders showed similarity to that of newly diagnosed patients.

Notes on this clone: Its antigen is still unknown.

Clones were read by immunoSEQ multiplex PCR, and TCRdb kept only the in-frame ones, dropping some. The sample has about 22,000 clones; 72% are singletons. Time point meaning: cycle 4 day 1 (C4D1), after five to seven weeks of nivolumab. In every patient, relapse followed autologous stem cell transplantation, while exposure to brentuximab vedotin differed. With magnetic negative selection, CD4+ T cells were purified from PBMCs that had been thawed. Progressive disease, partial response or complete response was each patient's best response. This sequence joins TRBV7-2 and TRBJ1-3; possible D gene TRBD1, 6 bases. This sample comprised CD4+ T cells from blood, obtained before the fourth cycle of nivolumab. The TCR sequence derives from a human donor with classical Hodgkin lymphoma. In DNA form, the CDR3 reads TGTGCCAGCAGCTTACCCCCGGGGGCGGGCGGAAACACCATATATTTT. Translated: CASSLPPGAGGNTIYF.